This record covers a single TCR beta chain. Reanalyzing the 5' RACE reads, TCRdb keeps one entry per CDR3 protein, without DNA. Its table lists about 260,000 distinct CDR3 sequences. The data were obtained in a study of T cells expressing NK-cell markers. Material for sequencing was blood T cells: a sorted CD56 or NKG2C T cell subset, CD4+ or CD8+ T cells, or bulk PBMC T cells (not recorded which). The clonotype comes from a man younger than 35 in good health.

CDR3 in amino acids: CASSLGANSGGELFF. The chain is built from TRBV7-7 and TRBJ2-2. Germline V gene data show CDR1 as SSHAT and CDR2 as FNYEAQ (reference sequence). The CDR3 length is 15 residues. Full variable domain (outside the CDR3, taken from reference TRBV7-7 and TRBJ2-2): GAGVSQSPRYKVTKRGQDVTLRCDPISSHATLYWYQQALGQGPEFLTYFNYEAQPDKSGLPSDRFSAERPEGSISTLTIQRTEQRDSAMYRCASSLGANSGGELFFGEGSRLTVL.